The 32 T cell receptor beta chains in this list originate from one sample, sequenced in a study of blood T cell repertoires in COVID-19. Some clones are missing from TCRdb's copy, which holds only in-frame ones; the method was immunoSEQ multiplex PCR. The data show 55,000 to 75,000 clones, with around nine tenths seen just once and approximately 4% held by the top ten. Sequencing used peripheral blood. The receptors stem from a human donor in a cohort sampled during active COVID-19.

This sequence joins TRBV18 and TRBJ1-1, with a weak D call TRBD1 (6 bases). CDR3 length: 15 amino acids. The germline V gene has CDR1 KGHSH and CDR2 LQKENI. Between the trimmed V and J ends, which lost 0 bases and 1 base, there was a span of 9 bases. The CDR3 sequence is CASSPPGTTNTEAFF. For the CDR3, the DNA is TGTGCCAGCTCACCACCGGGGACAACGAACACTGAAGCTTTCTTT.

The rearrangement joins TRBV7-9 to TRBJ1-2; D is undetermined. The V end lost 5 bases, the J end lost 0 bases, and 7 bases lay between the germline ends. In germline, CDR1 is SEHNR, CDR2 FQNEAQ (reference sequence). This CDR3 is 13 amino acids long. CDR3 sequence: CASSREANYGYTF. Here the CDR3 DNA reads TGTGCCAGCAGCCGAGAAGCTAACTATGGCTACACCTTC.

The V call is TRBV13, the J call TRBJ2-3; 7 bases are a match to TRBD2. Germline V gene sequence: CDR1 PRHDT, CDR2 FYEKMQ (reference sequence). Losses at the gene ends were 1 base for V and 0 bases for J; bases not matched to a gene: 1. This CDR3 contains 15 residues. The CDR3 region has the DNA TGTGCCAGCAGCTTAGCGGGGGGTAGCACAGATACGCAGTATTTT. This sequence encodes CASSLAGGSTDTQYF.

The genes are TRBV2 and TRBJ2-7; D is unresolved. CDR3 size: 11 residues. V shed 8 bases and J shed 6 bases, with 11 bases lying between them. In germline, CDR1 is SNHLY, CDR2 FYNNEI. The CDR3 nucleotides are TGTGCCAGCGGGCTCGATTTCGAGCAGTACTTC. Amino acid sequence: CASGLDFEQYF.

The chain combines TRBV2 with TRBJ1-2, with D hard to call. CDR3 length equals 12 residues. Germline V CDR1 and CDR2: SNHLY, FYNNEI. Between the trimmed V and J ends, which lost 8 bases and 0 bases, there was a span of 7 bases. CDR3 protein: CASAGTNYGYTF. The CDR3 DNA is TGTGCCAGCGCGGGGACTAACTATGGCTACACCTTC.

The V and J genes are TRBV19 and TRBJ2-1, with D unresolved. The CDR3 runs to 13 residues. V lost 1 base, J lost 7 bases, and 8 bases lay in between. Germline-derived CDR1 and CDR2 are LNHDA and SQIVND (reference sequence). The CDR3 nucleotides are TGTGCCAGTAGTATAGGGTCGCGTAATGAGCAGTTCTTC. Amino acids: CASSIGSRNEQFF.

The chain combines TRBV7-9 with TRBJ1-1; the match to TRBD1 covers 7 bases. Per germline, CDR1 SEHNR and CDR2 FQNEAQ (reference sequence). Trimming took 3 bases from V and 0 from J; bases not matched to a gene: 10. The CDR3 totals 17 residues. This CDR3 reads CASSFRSGTDMNTEAFF. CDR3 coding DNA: TGTGCCAGCAGCTTTCGTTCCGGGACAGACATGAACACTGAAGCTTTCTTT.

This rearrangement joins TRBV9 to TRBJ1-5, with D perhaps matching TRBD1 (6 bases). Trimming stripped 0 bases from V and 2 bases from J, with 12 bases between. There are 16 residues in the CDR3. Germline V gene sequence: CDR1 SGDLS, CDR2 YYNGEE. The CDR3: CASSVDGGGGNQPQHF. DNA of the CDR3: TGTGCCAGCAGCGTAGACGGAGGGGGGGGCAATCAGCCCCAGCATTTT.

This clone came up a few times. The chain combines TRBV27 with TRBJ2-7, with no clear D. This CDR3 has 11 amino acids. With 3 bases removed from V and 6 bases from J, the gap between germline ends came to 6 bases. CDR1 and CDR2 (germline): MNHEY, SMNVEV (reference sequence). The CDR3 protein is CASSFGPEQYF. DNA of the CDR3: TGTGCCAGCAGTTTCGGTCCCGAGCAGTACTTC.

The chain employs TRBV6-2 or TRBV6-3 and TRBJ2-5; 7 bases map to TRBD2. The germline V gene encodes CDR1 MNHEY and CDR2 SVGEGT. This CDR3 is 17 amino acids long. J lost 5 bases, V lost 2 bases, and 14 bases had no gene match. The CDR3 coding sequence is TGTGCCAGCAGTTACCCTCCTTACGGAGGGGAGGGGGAGACCCAGTACTTC. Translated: CASSYPPYGGEGETQYF.

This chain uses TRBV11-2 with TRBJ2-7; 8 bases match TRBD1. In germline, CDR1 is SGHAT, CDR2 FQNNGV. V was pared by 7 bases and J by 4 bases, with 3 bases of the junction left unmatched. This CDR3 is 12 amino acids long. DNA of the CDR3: TGTGCCAGCACCCGACAGGGGTACGAGCAGTACTTC. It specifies CASTRQGYEQYF.

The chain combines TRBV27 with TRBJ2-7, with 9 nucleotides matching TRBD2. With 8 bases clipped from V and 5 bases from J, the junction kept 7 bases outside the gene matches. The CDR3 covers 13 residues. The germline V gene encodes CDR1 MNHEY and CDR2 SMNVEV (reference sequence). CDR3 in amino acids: CASGTSRDHEQYF. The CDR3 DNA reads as TGTGCCAGCGGGACTAGCAGGGATCACGAGCAGTACTTC.

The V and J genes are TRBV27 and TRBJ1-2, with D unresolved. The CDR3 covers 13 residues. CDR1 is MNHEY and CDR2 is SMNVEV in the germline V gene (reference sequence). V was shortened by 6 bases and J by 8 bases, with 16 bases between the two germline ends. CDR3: CASRLRGIDGYTF. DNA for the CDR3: TGTGCCAGCAGACTCCGGGGAATCGACGGCTACACCTTC.

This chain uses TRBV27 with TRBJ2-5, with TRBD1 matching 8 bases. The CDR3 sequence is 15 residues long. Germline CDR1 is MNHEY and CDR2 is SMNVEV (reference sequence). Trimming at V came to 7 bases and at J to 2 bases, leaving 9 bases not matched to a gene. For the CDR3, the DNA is TGTGCCAGCAAACTGACAGGGGCCCCTCAAGAGACCCAGTACTTC. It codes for CASKLTGAPQETQYF.

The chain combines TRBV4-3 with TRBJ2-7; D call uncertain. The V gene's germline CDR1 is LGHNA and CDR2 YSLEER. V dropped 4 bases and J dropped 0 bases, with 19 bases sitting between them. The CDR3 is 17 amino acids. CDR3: CASSLNPHRSISYEQYF. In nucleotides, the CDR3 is TGCGCCAGCAGCCTAAACCCCCACCGGTCCATCTCCTACGAGCAGTACTTC.

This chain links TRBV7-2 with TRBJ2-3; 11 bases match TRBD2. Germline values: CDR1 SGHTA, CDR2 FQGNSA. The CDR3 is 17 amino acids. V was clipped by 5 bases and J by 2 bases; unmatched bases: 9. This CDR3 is CASSRRTSGYSTDTQYF. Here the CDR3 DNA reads TGTGCCAGCAGCCGTCGGACTAGCGGGTATTCCACAGATACGCAGTATTTT.

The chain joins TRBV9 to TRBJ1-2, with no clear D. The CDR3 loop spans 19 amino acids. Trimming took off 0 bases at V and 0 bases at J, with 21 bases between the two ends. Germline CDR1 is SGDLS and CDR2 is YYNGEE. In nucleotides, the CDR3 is TGTGCCAGCAGCGTAGCAGGTGGCTTGGAGGTAGACCCTAACTATGGCTACACCTTC. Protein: CASSVAGGLEVDPNYGYTF. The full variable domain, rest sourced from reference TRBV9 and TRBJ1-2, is DSGVTQTPKHLITATGQRVTLRCSPRSGDLSVYWYQQSLDQGLQFLIQYYNGEERAKGNILERFSAQQFPDLHSELNLSSLELGDSALYFCASSVAGGLEVDPNYGYTFGSGTRLTVV.

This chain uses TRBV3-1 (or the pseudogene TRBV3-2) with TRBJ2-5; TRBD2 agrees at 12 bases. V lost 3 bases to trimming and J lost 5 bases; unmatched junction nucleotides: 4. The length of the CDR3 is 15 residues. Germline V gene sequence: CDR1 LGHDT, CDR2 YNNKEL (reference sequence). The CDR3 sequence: CASSHRLAGVETQYF. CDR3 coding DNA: TGTGCCAGCAGCCACCGACTAGCGGGGGTTGAGACCCAGTACTTC.

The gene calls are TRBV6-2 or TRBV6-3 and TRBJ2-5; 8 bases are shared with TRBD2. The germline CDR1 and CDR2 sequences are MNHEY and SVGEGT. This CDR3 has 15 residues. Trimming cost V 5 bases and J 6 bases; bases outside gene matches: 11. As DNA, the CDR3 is TGTGCCAGCAGTCAATCGGGGGGGGCGTCAAAGACCCAGTACTTC. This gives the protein CASSQSGGASKTQYF.

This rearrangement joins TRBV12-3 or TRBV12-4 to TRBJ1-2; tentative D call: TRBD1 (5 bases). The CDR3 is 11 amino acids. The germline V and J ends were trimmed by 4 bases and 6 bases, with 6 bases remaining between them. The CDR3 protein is CASSSGDGYTF. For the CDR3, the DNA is TGTGCCAGCAGTTCGGGGGATGGCTACACCTTC.

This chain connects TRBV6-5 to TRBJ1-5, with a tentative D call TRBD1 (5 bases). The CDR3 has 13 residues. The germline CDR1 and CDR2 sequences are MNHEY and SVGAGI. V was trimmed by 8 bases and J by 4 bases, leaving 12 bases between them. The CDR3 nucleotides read TGTGCCAGCCGAGACAGTCTTAATCAGCCCCAGCATTTT. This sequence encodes CASRDSLNQPQHF.

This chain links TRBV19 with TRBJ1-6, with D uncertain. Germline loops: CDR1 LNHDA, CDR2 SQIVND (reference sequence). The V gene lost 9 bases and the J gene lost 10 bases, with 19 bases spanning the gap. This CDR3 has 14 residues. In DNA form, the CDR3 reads TGTGCCAGCGCTACTGACGGAGGTGGATCACCCCTCCACTTT. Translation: CASATDGGGSPLHF.

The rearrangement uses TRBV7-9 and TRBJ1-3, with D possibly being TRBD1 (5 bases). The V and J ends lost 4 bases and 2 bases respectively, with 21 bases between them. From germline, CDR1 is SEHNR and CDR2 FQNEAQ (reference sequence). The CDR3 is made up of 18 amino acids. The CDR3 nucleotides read TGTGCCAGCAGCTCTCCTTCTAAGGACACGTATCCTGGAAACACCATATATTTT. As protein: CASSSPSKDTYPGNTIYF.

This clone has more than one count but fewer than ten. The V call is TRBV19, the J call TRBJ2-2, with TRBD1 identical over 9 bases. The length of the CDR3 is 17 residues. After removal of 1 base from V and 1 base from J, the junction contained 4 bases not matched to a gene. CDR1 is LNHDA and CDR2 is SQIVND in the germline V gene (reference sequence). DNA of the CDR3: TGTGCCAGTAGTATAGGGGACAGGGCCTTGAACACCGGGGAGCTGTTTTTT. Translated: CASSIGDRALNTGELFF.

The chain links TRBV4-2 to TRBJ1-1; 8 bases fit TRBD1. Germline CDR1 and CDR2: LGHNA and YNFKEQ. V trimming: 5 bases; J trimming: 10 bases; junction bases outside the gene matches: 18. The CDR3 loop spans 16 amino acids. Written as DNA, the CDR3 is TGTGCCAGCAGCGGGTCCGGGACAGGTCTTTCGTTTGTAGCTTTCTTT. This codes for CASSGSGTGLSFVAFF.

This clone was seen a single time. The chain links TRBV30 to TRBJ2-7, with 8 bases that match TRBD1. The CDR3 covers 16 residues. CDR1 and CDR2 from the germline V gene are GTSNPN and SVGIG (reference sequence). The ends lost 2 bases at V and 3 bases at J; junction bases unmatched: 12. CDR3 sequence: CAWSFALGQVLYEQYF. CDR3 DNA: TGTGCCTGGAGTTTCGCCTTGGGACAGGTACTCTACGAGCAGTACTTC.

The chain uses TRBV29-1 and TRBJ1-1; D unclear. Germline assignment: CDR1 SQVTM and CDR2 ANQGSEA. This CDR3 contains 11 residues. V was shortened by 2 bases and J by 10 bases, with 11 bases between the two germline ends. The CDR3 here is CSVEHSIGAFF. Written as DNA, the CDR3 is TGCAGCGTTGAACACAGTATAGGAGCTTTCTTT.

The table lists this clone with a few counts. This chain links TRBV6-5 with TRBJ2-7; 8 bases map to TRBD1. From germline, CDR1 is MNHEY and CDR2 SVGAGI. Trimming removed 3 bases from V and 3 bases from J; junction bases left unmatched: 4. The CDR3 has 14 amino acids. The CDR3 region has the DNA TGTGCCAGCAGTTATGGGACAGGCTACTACGAGCAGTACTTC. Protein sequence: CASSYGTGYYEQYF.

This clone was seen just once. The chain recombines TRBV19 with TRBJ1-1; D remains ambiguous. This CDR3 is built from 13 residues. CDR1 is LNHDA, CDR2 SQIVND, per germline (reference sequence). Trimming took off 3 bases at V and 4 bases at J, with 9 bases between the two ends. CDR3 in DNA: TGTGCCAGTAGTATGGGCCTCGGCACTGAAGCTTTCTTT. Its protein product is CASSMGLGTEAFF.

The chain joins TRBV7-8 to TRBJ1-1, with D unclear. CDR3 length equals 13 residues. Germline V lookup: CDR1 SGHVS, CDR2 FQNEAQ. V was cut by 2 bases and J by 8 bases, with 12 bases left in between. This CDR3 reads CASSLREGGEAFF. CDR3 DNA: TGTGCCAGCAGCTTACGGGAGGGCGGAGAAGCTTTCTTT.

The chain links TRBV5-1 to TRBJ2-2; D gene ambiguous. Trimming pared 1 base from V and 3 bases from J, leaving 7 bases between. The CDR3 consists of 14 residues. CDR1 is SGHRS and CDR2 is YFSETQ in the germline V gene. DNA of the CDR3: TGCGCCAGCAGCTTGAGGCTAGACACCGGGGAGCTGTTTTTT. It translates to CASSLRLDTGELFF.

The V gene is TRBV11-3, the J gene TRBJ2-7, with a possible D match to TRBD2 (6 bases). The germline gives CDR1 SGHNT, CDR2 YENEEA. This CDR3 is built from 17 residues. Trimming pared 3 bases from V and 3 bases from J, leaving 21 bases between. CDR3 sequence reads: CASSFPAGTRVGYEQYF. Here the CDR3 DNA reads TGTGCCAGCAGCTTCCCTGCGGGGACGAGGGTAGGCTACGAGCAGTACTTC.